Presented here are 5 T cell receptor beta chains from one specimen sequenced in a study of cytotoxic CD8 clonotypes in ibrutinib-treated CLL. TCRdb's copy holds only in-frame clones and misses some; the assay was immunoSEQ multiplex PCR. The repertoire includes roughly 160,000 clones, under 85% of them detected once, and 4.6% sits in the top ten. Sequences were derived from PBMCs, sampled after 24 months of ibrutinib treatment. These receptors originate from a human donor with chronic lymphocytic leukemia.

The chain employs TRBV6-6 and TRBJ2-1; weak D call: TRBD2 (6 bases). Germline CDR1 and CDR2: MNHNY and SVGAGI (reference sequence). V was clipped by 6 bases and J by 7 bases, with 16 bases between them. CDR3 length equals 14 residues. CDR3 sequence reads: CASRPGLRMNEQFF. In DNA form, the CDR3 reads TGTGCCAGCAGACCGGGACTGCGAATGAATGAGCAGTTCTTC.

The chain combines TRBV30 with TRBJ1-3; no clear D. The CDR3 loop spans 16 amino acids. Germline loops: CDR1 GTSNPN, CDR2 SVGIG (reference sequence). Trimming removed 3 bases at V and 2 bases at J, with 17 bases between. The CDR3, as DNA: TGTGCCTGGAGCATAGAACGACCCGACCCTGGAAACACCATATATTTT. Protein sequence: CAWSIERPDPGNTIYF.

A few counts support this clone. The chain links TRBV29-1 to TRBJ1-1; the D gene is possibly TRBD1 (5 bases). CDR1 and CDR2 (germline): SQVTM, ANQGSEA. V lost 2 bases and J lost 3, with 16 bases in between. The CDR3 is 15 amino acids. The CDR3 DNA is TGCAGCGTTGAACCCCCCGGGGGATGGGACACTGAAGCTTTCTTT. Its protein product is CSVEPPGGWDTEAFF.

The chain carries TRBV7-2 and TRBJ1-5; D gene ambiguous. The V gene's germline CDR1 is SGHTA and CDR2 FQGNSA. The V end was cut by 1 base, the J end by 1 base, with 8 bases between. The CDR3 consists of 15 residues. The CDR3 coding sequence is TGTGCCAGCAGCTTAGTCCCGTTGAGCAATCAGCCCCAGCATTTT. This codes for CASSLVPLSNQPQHF.

The chain uses TRBV4-3 and TRBJ2-1; D may be TRBD1 or TRBD2 (5 bases each). Trimming shortened V by 4 bases and J by 10 bases, and 14 bases separated the two germline ends. The CDR3 has 13 residues. Germline V gives CDR1 LGHNA, CDR2 YSLEER. CDR3 region: CASSRGTSYEQFF. CDR3 nucleotides: TGCGCCAGCAGCCGGGGGACCTCCTACGAGCAGTTCTTC.